What follows are 10 T cell receptor beta chains derived from one specimen sequenced in a study of cytomegalovirus exposure and HLA in healthy donors. PCR amplification relied on 60 Vbeta primers (plus 13 Jbeta primers). Produced via immunoSEQ multiplex PCR; TCRdb's table is partial and in-frame only. Of approximately 100,000 clones in the sample, around 9.6% were seen once. Sequenced input: PBMCs. Source of these receptors: a man aged 50 or older in good health and CMV-seropositive.

The sample holds a few counts of this clone. The chain recombines TRBV6-5 with TRBJ1-4; the match to TRBD1 covers 9 bases. The CDR3 extends over 16 amino acids. Unmatched junction bases numbered 4, after V lost 0 bases and J lost 5 bases. Per germline, CDR1 MNHEY and CDR2 SVGAGI. CDR3 in DNA: TGTGCCAGCAGTTACTCGTCTGGACAGGGGAATGAAAAACTGTTTTTT. Protein sequence: CASSYSSGQGNEKLFF.

Only a few counts were recorded for this clone. The chain links TRBV14 to TRBJ1-1; D perhaps matches TRBD1 (6 bases). The CDR3 is made up of 15 amino acids. CDR1 and CDR2 from the germline V gene are SGHDN and FVKESK. Trimming took off 1 base at V and 5 bases at J, with 14 bases between the two ends. This CDR3 reads CASSQVGGGATEAFF. Written as DNA, the CDR3 is TGTGCCAGCAGCCAAGTCGGGGGGGGCGCGACTGAAGCTTTCTTT.

This rearrangement joins TRBV25-1 to TRBJ2-7; TRBD1 agrees at 9 bases. The germline V gene encodes CDR1 MGHDK and CDR2 SYGVNS. The trim removed 2 bases at V and 3 bases at J, leaving 5 bases unmatched. The CDR3 runs to 15 residues. CDR3 amino acids: CASSEPGTGIYEQYF. CDR3 nucleotides: TGTGCCAGCAGTGAACCCGGGACAGGGATCTACGAGCAGTACTTC.

This clone was found a few times. As DNA, the CDR3 is TGCGCCAGCAGCTTCCGACAGAGAAAAACGATTAGCACAGATACGCAGTATTTT. It codes for CASSFRQRKTISTDTQYF. The genes are TRBV5-1 and TRBJ2-3, with D possibly matching TRBD1 (5 bases). Trimming took 2 bases from V and 0 from J, leaving 19 bases between them. The CDR3 contains 18 residues. The germline V gene encodes CDR1 SGHRS and CDR2 YFSETQ.

The table lists this clone with many counts. The chain combines TRBV27 with TRBJ1-5; 9 nucleotides agree with TRBD1. CDR1 is MNHEY and CDR2 is SMNVEV in the germline V gene (reference sequence). The ends lost 4 bases at V and 7 bases at J; junction bases unmatched: 8. The CDR3 extends over 15 amino acids. The CDR3 bases are TGTGCCAGCAGTTCCCTACAGGGGGCAAAGCAGCCCCAGCATTTT. Amino acids: CASSSLQGAKQPQHF.

This clone was found a few times. Other DNA sequences in the sample encode the same CDR3. The chain carries TRBV6-5 and TRBJ2-7, with 9 bases identical to TRBD1. The CDR3 contains 13 residues. V trimming: 4 bases; J trimming: 3 bases; junction bases outside the gene matches: 1. CDR1 and CDR2 (germline): MNHEY, SVGAGI. CDR3 coding DNA: TGTGCCAGCAGTTCGGACAGGGGCTACGAGCAGTACTTC. Its translation: CASSSDRGYEQYF.

The rearrangement uses TRBV19 and TRBJ2-2; 11 bases map to TRBD1. CDR1 is LNHDA and CDR2 is SQIVND in the germline V gene (reference sequence). With 6 bases clipped from V and 4 bases from J, the junction kept 7 bases outside the gene matches. This CDR3 contains 16 residues. The CDR3 coding sequence is TGTGCCAGTAGGACTTCCGGGACAGGGGGCACCGGGGAGCTGTTTTTT. This sequence encodes CASRTSGTGGTGELFF.

The chain couples TRBV6-5 to TRBJ2-6; no clear D gene. Germline loops: CDR1 MNHEY, CDR2 SVGAGI. The ends were cut back, 6 bases at V and 1 base at J, with 7 bases in the middle. The CDR3 loop spans 14 amino acids. CDR3 coding DNA: TGTGCCAGCAGATTCGGGTCTGGGGCCAACGTCCTGACTTTC. This sequence encodes CASRFGSGANVLTF.

The gene calls are TRBV18 and TRBJ2-2; weak D call: TRBD1 (5 bases). The CDR3 extends over 16 amino acids. Germline V gene lookup returns CDR1 KGHSH and CDR2 LQKENI. V lost 3 bases and J lost 4, with 15 bases in between. The CDR3 region has the DNA TGTGCCAGCTCACCGTGGACACCTTTGGGCACCGGGGAGCTGTTTTTT. This encodes CASSPWTPLGTGELFF.

This clone was seen more than once but under ten times. The chain links TRBV6-4 to TRBJ2-1, with TRBD2 identical over 12 bases. The junction had 10 bases not matched to a gene; V was cut back by 8 bases and J by 5 bases. CDR1 MRHNA and CDR2 SNTAGT come from the germline V gene. This CDR3 comprises 16 residues. CDR3 sequence: CASLTTRLAGDNEQFF. CDR3 coding DNA: TGTGCCAGCCTTACAACTCGACTAGCGGGAGACAATGAGCAGTTCTTC.